This note documents a single T cell receptor beta chain sequence. This entry belongs to a study of blood T cell repertoires in COVID-19. Looking at the study overall: T cells, B-cell-depleted T cells, or PBMCs supplied cDNA or gDNA.

The V segment lost 0 bases and the J segment 7 bases; nucleotides outside the gene matches: 13. There are 18 residues in the CDR3. Germline V gene sequence: CDR1 MNHEY, CDR2 SVGEGT. Original analysis: Amplified reference gene primers provided the basis for estimating nucleated cell counts. The data were produced by immunoSEQ multiplex PCR, yet TCRdb's version contains in-frame clones alone and is incomplete. Clone size and V and J calls were adopted from that table, with D and trimming inferred from the DNA. Among some 250,000 clones, approximately 90% were seen once, and the ten largest hold around 1.3%.

This chain connects TRBV6-2 or TRBV6-3 to TRBJ2-5; 11 bases align to TRBD1. The TCR originated in a human donor in a cohort exposed to, infected with or recovered from COVID-19 (not recorded which). The donor label of this sample is uncertain. The sequenced sample consisted of PBMCs or T cells enriched from blood (not recorded which). CDR3 protein: CASSYSIGQGASEGTQYF. The DNA for the CDR3 is TGTGCCAGCAGTTACTCGATAGGACAGGGGGCGTCCGAAGGGACCCAGTACTTC.